This TCR beta chain was sequenced in a study of molecular identifiers for immune sequencing clone quantification. Germline loops: CDR1 SGHTA, CDR2 FQGNSA. This CDR3 contains 17 residues. V was trimmed by 4 bases and J by 5 bases, leaving 21 bases between them. This clonotype has more than one count but fewer than ten. As previously described, bulk TCR libraries were made using listed TCR primers. TCRdb itself ran the PCR reads through MiXCR, one entry per CDR3 protein. This table holds more than 450,000 distinct CDR3 sequences, about a fifth found once. The chain is built from TRBV7-2 and TRBJ1-5, with TRBD1 as a possible D gene (6 bases). The sample taken for sequencing was naive CD8+ T cells from blood, with Jurkat cell RNA spiked in. Subset: FACS-sorted CD8+CD4-CCR7+CD45RA+ naive T cells. The TCR originated in a human donor in good health. Some libraries in this study had Jurkat cell RNA spiked in. The CDR3 region has the DNA TGTGCCAGCAGCTCCAACGAGGAGGCAGGGGATTATCAGCCCCAGCATTTT. Translated: CASSSNEEAGDYQPQHF. Full variable domain (remainder filled in from reference TRBV7-2 and TRBJ1-5): GAGVSQSPSNKVTEKGKDVELRCDPISGHTALYWYRQSLGQGLEFLIYFQGNSAPDKSGLPSDRFSAERTGGSVSTLTIQRTQQEDSAVYLCASSSNEEAGDYQPQHFGDGTRLSIL.